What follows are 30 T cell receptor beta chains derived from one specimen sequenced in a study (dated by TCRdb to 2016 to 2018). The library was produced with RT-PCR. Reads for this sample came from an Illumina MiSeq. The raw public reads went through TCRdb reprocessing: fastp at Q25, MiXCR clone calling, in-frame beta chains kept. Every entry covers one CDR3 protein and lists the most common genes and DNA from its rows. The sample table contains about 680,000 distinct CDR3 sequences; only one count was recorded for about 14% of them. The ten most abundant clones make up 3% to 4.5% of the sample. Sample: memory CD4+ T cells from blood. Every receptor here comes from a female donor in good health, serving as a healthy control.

The chain's CDR3 is CASRSHTDTQYF. CDR3 in DNA: TGTGCCAGCAGATCTCACACAGATACGCAGTATTTT. The J gene is TRBJ2-3, the V gene TRBV7-9; D gene uncertain. Germline CDR1 SEHNR, CDR2 FQNEAQ (reference sequence). The CDR3 is made up of 12 amino acids. V gave up 6 bases and J gave up 2 bases, with 6 bases separating them.

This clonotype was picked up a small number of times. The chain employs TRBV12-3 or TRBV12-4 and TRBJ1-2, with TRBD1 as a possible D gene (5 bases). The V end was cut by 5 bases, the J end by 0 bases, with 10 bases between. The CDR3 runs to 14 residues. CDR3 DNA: TGTGCCAGCAGTCCAGGGCCCCCTAACTATGGCTACACCTTC. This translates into CASSPGPPNYGYTF.

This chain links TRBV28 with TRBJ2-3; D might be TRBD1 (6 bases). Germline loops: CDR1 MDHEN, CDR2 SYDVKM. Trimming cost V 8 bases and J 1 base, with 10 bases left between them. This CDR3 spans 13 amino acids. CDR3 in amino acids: CASQDSRTDTQYF. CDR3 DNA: TGTGCCAGCCAGGACAGTCGCACAGATACGCAGTATTTT.

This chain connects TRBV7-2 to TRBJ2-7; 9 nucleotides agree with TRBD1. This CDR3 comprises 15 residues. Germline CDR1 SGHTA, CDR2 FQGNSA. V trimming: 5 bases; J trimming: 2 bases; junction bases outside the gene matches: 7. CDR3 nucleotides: TGTGCCAGCAGCCTCGGGACAGGGAGCACCTACGAGCAGTACTTC. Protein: CASSLGTGSTYEQYF.

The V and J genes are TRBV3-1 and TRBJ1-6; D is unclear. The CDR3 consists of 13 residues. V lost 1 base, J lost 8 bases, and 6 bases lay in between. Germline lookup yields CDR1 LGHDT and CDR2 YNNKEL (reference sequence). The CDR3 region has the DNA TGTGCCAGCAGCCAAGTTCTGGATTCACCCCTCCACTTT. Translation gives CASSQVLDSPLHF.

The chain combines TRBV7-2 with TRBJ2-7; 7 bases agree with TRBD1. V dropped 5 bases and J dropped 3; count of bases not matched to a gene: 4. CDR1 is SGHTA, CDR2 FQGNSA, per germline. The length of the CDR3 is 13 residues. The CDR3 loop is CASSPHRGYEQYF. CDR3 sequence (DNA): TGTGCCAGCAGCCCGCACAGGGGCTACGAGCAGTACTTC. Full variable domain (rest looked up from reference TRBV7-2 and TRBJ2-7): GAGVSQSPSNKVTEKGKDVELRCDPISGHTALYWYRQSLGQGLEFLIYFQGNSAPDKSGLPSDRFSAERTGGSVSTLTIQRTQQEDSAVYLCASSPHRGYEQYFGPGTRLTVT.

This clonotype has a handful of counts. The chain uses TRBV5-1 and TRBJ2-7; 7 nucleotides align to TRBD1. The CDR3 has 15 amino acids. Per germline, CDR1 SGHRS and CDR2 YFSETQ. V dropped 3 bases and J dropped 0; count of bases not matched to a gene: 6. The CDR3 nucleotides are TGCGCCAGCAGCTGGGGGACAGCAAGCTCCTACGAGCAGTACTTC. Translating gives CASSWGTASSYEQYF. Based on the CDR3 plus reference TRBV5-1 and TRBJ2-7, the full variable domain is KAGVTQTPRYLIKTRGQQVTLSCSPISGHRSVSWYQQTPGQGLQFLFEYFSETQRNKGNFPGRFSGRQFSNSRSEMNVSTLELGDSALYLCASSWGTASSYEQYFGPGTRLTVT.

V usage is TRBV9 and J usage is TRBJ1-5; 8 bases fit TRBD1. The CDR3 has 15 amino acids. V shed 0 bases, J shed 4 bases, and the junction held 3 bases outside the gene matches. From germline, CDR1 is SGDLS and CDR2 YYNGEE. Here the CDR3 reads CASSVGDRTNQPQHF. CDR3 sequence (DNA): TGTGCCAGCAGCGTAGGGGACAGGACTAATCAGCCCCAGCATTTT.

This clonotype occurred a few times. Written as DNA, the CDR3 is TGTGCCAGCACCCTGGGGAGTTATGAGCAGTTCTTC. The encoded protein is CASTLGSYEQFF. The chain is built from TRBV5-6 and TRBJ2-1, with D possibly TRBD2 on 5 matching bases. Trimming took 6 bases from V and 8 from J, leaving 12 bases between them. Germline V gene data show CDR1 as SGHDT and CDR2 as YYEEEE. The CDR3 sequence is 12 residues long.

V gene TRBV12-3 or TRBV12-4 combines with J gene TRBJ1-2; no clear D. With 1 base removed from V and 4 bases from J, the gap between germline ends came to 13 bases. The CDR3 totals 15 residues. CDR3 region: CASSLGQSYSYGYTF. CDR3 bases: TGTGCCAGCAGTTTAGGGCAGAGTTACTCCTATGGCTACACCTTC.

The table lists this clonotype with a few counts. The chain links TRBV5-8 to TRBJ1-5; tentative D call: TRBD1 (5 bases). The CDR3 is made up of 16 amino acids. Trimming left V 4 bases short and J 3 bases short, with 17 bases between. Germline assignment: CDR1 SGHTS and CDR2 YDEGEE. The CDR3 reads CASSDSWGSFNQPQHF. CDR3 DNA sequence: TGTGCCAGCAGCGACAGTTGGGGGTCCTTCAATCAGCCCCAGCATTTT.

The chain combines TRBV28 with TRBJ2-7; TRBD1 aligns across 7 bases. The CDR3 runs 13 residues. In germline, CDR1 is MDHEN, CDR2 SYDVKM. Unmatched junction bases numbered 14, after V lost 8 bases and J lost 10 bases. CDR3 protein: CASRGQVRLSQYF. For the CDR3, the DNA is TGTGCCAGCCGAGGACAGGTGCGACTTAGCCAGTACTTC.

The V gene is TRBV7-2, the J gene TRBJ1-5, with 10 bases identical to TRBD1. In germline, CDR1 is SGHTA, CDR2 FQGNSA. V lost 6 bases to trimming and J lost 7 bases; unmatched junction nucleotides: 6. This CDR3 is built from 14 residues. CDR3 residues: CASRAGTGEQPQHF. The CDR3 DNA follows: TGTGCCAGCAGGGCCGGGACAGGGGAACAGCCCCAGCATTTT.

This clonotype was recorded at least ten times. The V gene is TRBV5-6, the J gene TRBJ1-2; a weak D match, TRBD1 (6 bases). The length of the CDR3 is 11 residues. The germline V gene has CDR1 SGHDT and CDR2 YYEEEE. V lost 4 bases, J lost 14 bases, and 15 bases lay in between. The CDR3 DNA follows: TGTGCCAGCAGCGTATACCGGGACACTACCTTC. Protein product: CASSVYRDTTF.

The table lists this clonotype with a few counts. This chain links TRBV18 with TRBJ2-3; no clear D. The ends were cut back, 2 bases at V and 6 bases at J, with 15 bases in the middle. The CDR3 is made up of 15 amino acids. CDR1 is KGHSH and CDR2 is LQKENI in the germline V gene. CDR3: CASSPSLWDVDTQYF. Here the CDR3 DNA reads TGTGCCAGCTCACCAAGCCTTTGGGATGTGGATACGCAGTATTTT.

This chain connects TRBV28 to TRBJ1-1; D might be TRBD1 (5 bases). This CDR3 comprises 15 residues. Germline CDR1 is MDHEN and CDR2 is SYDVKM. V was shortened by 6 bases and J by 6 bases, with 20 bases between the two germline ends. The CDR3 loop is CASSLGASRKAEAFF. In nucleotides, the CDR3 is TGTGCCAGCAGCCTAGGGGCAAGCCGGAAGGCTGAAGCTTTCTTT. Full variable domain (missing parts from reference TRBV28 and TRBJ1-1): DVKVTQSSRYLVKRTGEKVFLECVQDMDHENMFWYRQDPGLGLRLIYFSYDVKMKEKGDIPEGYSVSREKKERFSLILESASTNQTSMYLCASSLGASRKAEAFFGQGTRLTVV.

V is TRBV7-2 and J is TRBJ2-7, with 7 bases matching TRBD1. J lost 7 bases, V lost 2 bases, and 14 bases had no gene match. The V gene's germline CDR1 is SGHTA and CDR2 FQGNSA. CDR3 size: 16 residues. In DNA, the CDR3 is TGTGCCAGCAGCTTAAGTTCGGGACAGCCGTCAAAGGAGCAGTACTTC. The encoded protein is CASSLSSGQPSKEQYF.

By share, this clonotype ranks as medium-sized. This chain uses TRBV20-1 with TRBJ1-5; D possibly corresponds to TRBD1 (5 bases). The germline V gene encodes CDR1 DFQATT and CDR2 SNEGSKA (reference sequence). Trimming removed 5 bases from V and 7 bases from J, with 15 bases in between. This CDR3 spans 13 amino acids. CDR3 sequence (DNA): TGCAGTGCTTCTACCGGGACCGCACAGCCCCAGCATTTT. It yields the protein CSASTGTAQPQHF.

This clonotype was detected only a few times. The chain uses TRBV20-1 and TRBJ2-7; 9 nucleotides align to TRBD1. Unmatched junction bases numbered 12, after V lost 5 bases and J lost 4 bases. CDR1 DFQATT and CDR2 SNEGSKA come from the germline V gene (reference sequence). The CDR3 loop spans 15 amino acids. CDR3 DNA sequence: TGCAGTGCTGGAACAGGGGGCGTATCAATATACGAGCAGTACTTC. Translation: CSAGTGGVSIYEQYF.

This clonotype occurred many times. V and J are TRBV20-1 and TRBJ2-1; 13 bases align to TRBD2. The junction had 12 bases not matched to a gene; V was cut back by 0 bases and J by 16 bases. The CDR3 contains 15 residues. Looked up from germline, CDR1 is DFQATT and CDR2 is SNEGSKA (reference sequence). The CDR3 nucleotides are TGCAGTGCTAGAGATCGGACTAGCGGGAGCTCGGTTATCTTCTTC. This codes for CSARDRTSGSSVIFF.

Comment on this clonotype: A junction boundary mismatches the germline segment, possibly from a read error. CDR3 bases: TGTGCTAGCAGCTTAAGCGGGGAGGGCGGTGGTGAGCAGTTCTTC. This gives the protein CASSLSGEGGGEQFF. The rearrangement joins TRBV7-7 to TRBJ2-1, with TRBD2 matching 7 bases. CDR1 and CDR2 (germline): SSHAT, FNYEAQ (reference sequence). The CDR3 totals 15 residues.

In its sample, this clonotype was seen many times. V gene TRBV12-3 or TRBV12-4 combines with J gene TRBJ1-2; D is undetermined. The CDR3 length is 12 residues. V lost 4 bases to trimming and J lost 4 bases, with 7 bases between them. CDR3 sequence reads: CASSSRSYGYTF. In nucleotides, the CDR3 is TGTGCCAGCAGTTCGAGAAGCTATGGCTACACCTTC.

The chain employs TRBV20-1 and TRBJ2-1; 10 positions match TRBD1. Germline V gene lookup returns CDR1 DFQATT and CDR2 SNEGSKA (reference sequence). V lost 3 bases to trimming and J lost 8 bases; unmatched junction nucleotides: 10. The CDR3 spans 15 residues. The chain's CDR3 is CSARSTGTGVDEQFF. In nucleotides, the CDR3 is TGCAGTGCTAGGTCCACCGGGACAGGGGTGGATGAGCAGTTCTTC.

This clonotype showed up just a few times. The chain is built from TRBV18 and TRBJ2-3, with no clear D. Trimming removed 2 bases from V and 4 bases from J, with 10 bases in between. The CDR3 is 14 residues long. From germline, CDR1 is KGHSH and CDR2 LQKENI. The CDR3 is CASSPGDDADTQYF. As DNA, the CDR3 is TGTGCCAGCTCACCAGGGGATGACGCAGATACGCAGTATTTT.

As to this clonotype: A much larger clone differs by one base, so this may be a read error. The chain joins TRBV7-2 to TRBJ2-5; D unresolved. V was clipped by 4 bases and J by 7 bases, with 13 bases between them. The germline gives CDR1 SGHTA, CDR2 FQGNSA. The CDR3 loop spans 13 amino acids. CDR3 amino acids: CASSSYVEVTQYF. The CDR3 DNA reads TGTGCCAGCAGCTCCTACGTTGAAGTGACCCAGTACTTC. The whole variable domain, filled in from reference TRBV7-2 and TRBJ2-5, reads GAGVSQSPSNKVTEKGKDVELRCDPISGHTALYWYRQSLGQGLEFLIYFQGNSAPDKSGLPSDRFSAERTGGSVSTLTIQRTQQEDSAVYLCASSSYVEVTQYFGPGTRLLVL.

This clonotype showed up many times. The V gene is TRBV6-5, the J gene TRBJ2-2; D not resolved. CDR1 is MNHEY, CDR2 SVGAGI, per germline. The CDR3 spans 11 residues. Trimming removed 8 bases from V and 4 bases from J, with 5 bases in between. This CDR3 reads CASAATGELFF. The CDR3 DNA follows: TGTGCCAGCGCGGCCACCGGGGAGCTGTTTTTT.

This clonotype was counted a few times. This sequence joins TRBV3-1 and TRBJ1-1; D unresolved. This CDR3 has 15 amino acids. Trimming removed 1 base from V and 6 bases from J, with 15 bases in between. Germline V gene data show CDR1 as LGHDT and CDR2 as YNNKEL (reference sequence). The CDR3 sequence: CASSQVSVSGAEAFF. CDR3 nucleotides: TGTGCCAGCAGCCAAGTAAGTGTTAGTGGCGCTGAAGCTTTCTTT.

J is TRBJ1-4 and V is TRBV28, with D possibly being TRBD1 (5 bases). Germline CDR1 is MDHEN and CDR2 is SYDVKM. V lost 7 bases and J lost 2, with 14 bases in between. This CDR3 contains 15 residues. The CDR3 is CASTFGGGTNEKLFF. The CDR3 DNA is TGTGCCAGCACTTTCGGGGGAGGTACTAATGAAAAACTGTTTTTT.

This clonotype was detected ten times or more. This CDR3 is CASTPQGGVPYEQYF. CDR3 coding DNA: TGTGCCAGCACACCGCAAGGCGGTGTACCCTACGAGCAGTACTTC. The V and J genes are TRBV12-3 or TRBV12-4 and TRBJ2-7; no reliable D call. Trimming removed 7 bases from V and 2 bases from J, with 18 bases in between. The CDR3 has 15 amino acids.

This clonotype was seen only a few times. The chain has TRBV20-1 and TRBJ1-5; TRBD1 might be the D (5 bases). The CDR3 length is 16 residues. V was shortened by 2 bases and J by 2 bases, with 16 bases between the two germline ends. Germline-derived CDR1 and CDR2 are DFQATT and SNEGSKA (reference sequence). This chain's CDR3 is CSARSVQAFGNQPQHF. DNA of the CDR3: TGCAGTGCTAGATCAGTACAGGCGTTCGGCAATCAGCCCCAGCATTTT.